Below are 16 T cell receptor beta chains sequenced from a single sample in a study of cytomegalovirus exposure and HLA in healthy donors. The PCR was carried out with 60 Vbeta primers and 13 Jbeta primers. Assay used: immunoSEQ multiplex PCR; TCRdb lists only in-frame clones, some missing. This sample yields some 150,000 clones, of which roughly 9.4% are seen a single time; 1.5% to 2% belongs to the top ten. Sequenced input: PBMCs. These receptors were obtained from a male donor in good health and CMV-seronegative.

This clone was counted between two and nine times. This sequence joins TRBV6-7 and TRBJ1-1; the match to TRBD1 covers 8 bases. TRBV6-7 belongs to the ORF category, with a function that is uncertain. The CDR3 totals 16 residues. The J segment lost 2 bases and the V segment lost 0 bases, leaving 5 bases of the junction unmatched. The DNA for the CDR3 is TGTGCCAGCAGTTACTCCCTGACAGGGGAAAACACTGAAGCTTTCTTT. Encoded protein: CASSYSLTGENTEAFF.

This clone was seen a few times. The V call is TRBV27, the J call TRBJ2-5, with 11 bases matching TRBD2. V shed 4 bases, J shed 5 bases, and the junction held 6 bases outside the gene matches. The CDR3 covers 15 residues. Germline CDR1 MNHEY, CDR2 SMNVEV (reference sequence). CDR3 coding DNA: TGTGCCAGCAGTTCAATAGCGGGAGGGTTGGAGACCCAGTACTTC. Encoded protein: CASSSIAGGLETQYF.

This clone was observed once. The genes are TRBV11-2 and TRBJ2-5; no definite D call. V was shortened by 1 base and J by 2 bases, with 11 bases between the two germline ends. Germline CDR1 is SGHAT and CDR2 is FQNNGV. This CDR3 has 15 amino acids. The CDR3, as DNA: TGTGCCAGCAGCTTAGCCCCCGCAGATCAAGAGACCCAGTACTTC. Amino acid sequence: CASSLAPADQETQYF. The full variable domain, in which reference TRBV11-2 and TRBJ2-5 provide the parts outside the CDR3, is EAGVAQSPRYKIIEKRQSVAFWCNPISGHATLYWYQQILGQGPKLLIQFQNNGVVDDSQLPKDRFSAERLKGVDSTLKIQPAKLEDSAVYLCASSLAPADQETQYFGPGTRLLVL.

This clone was observed a handful of times. The chain couples TRBV7-9 to TRBJ2-3, with TRBD2 as a possible D gene (6 bases). From germline, CDR1 is SEHNR and CDR2 FQNEAQ (reference sequence). Deletions cut 5 bases from V and 2 bases from J, with 14 bases between. The CDR3 contains 15 residues. The CDR3 region has the DNA TGTGCCAGCAGCCCATGGGGAGGAATCACAGATACGCAGTATTTT. Its protein is CASSPWGGITDTQYF.

The rearrangement uses TRBV10-3 and TRBJ1-6, with 9 bases lining up with TRBD1. V trimming: 6 bases; J trimming: 6 bases; junction bases outside the gene matches: 3. CDR1 is ENHRY, CDR2 SYGVKD, per germline. CDR3 size: 14 residues. CDR3 coding DNA: TGTGCCATCAGCATACAGGGGGCTAATTCACCCCTCCACTTT. This translates into CAISIQGANSPLHF.

The chain links TRBV6-6 to TRBJ2-3; maybe TRBD1 (6 bases). The CDR3 consists of 16 residues. Germline V gene sequence: CDR1 MNHNY, CDR2 SVGAGI (reference sequence). V was clipped by 6 bases and J by 5 bases, with 21 bases between them. The CDR3 region is CASSDRLTGLRDTQYF. CDR3 coding DNA: TGTGCCAGCAGCGACCGACTAACAGGGTTAAGAGATACGCAGTATTTT.

This clone was detected only a few times. The V gene is TRBV5-1, the J gene TRBJ2-3, with TRBD1 matching over 7 bases. Germline V gives CDR1 SGHRS, CDR2 YFSETQ. The CDR3 sequence is 14 residues long. V lost 2 bases to trimming and J lost 4 bases; unmatched junction nucleotides: 4. As DNA, the CDR3 is TGCGCCAGCAGCTTTTCCCAGGGGGCAGATACGCAGTATTTT. Translation gives CASSFSQGADTQYF.

This sequence joins TRBV5-6 and TRBJ1-1; unclear D gene. The V end lost 0 bases, the J end lost 4 bases, and 16 bases lay between the germline ends. The length of the CDR3 is 16 residues. CDR1 and CDR2 from the germline V gene are SGHDT and YYEEEE. The CDR3 spells CASSLVLIEVSTEAFF. The CDR3 DNA follows: TGTGCCAGCAGCTTGGTCCTGATAGAGGTTTCCACTGAAGCTTTCTTT.

The DNA of the CDR3 is TGTGCTCCCGGGAGGGCAGGGCGGATCAACAATCAGCCCCAGCATTTT. It yields the protein CAPGRAGRINNQPQHF. The J gene is TRBJ1-5, the V gene TRBV10-3; D possibly corresponds to TRBD1 (5 bases). The CDR3 consists of 16 residues. Germline CDR1 reads ENHRY; CDR2 reads SYGVKD.

This clone was seen a handful of times. The rearrangement uses TRBV4-1 and TRBJ1-5; D is uncertain. This CDR3 comprises 16 residues. The germline CDR1 and CDR2 sequences are MGHRA and YSYEKL. Deletions cut 0 bases from V and 1 base from J, with 10 bases between. The CDR3 DNA sequence: TGCGCCAGCAGCCAAGAATCGGGGTTGAGCAATCAGCCCCAGCATTTT. It specifies CASSQESGLSNQPQHF.

This chain connects TRBV2 to TRBJ2-7; a possible D gene is TRBD2 (5 bases). The CDR3 is made up of 13 amino acids. V lost 0 bases to trimming and J lost 7 bases, with 10 bases between them. CDR1 SNHLY and CDR2 FYNNEI come from the germline V gene. CDR3 amino acids: CASSEALRGEQYF. Written as DNA, the CDR3 is TGTGCCAGCAGTGAAGCGCTTCGGGGAGAGCAGTACTTC.

The V call is TRBV9, the J call TRBJ2-1; 11 bases match TRBD2. The CDR3 spans 15 residues. Germline loops: CDR1 SGDLS, CDR2 YYNGEE. The junction had 6 bases not matched to a gene; V was cut back by 4 bases and J by 6 bases. The CDR3 DNA follows: TGTGCCAGCAGCACTAGCGGGAGCCCAATCAATGAGCAGTTCTTC. Its protein product is CASSTSGSPINEQFF.

This clone was picked up a small number of times. V is TRBV21-1 and J is TRBJ1-5; TRBD1 is taken as the D call from the table, unchecked against the DNA. TRBV21-1 has pseudogene status. The CDR3 extends over 13 amino acids. The CDR3 region is CASSNNSNQPQHF. The CDR3 DNA follows: TGTGCCAGCAGCAACAATAGCAATCAGCCCCAGCATTTT.

The chain has TRBV7-2 and TRBJ1-3, with 8 bases fitting TRBD1. CDR3 size: 15 residues. The junction had 7 bases not matched to a gene; V was cut back by 5 bases and J by 4 bases. The germline V gene encodes CDR1 SGHTA and CDR2 FQGNSA. The DNA of the CDR3 is TGTGCCAGCAGCGACATCGGGACAGGCGGAAACACCATATATTTT. Translation gives CASSDIGTGGNTIYF.

The V gene is TRBV11-2, the J gene TRBJ1-1, with 11 bases matching TRBD1. This CDR3 region has 15 residues. CDR1 is SGHAT, CDR2 FQNNGV, per germline. V lost 5 bases, J lost 7 bases, and 9 bases stayed unmatched. The CDR3 DNA reads as TGTGCCAGCAGCCCCCGGACAGGGGGCGCGGTTGAAGCTTTCTTT. As protein: CASSPRTGGAVEAFF.

The chain recombines TRBV28 with TRBJ1-4; D uncertain. This CDR3 region has 17 residues. V shed 1 base and J shed 0 bases, with 12 bases lying between them. CDR1 MDHEN and CDR2 SYDVKM come from the germline V gene. CDR3 DNA sequence: TGTGCCAGCAGTTTATTCCTATCGGGGACAACTAATGAAAAACTGTTTTTT. It specifies CASSLFLSGTTNEKLFF. The whole variable domain, remainder taken from reference TRBV28 and TRBJ1-4, is DVKVTQSSRYLVKRTGEKVFLECVQDMDHENMFWYRQDPGLGLRLIYFSYDVKMKEKGDIPEGYSVSREKKERFSLILESASTNQTSMYLCASSLFLSGTTNEKLFFGSGTQLSVL.